The rows below give T cell receptor beta chains drawn from one sample of a study of blood T cell repertoires in COVID-19. The protocol was immunoSEQ multiplex PCR, while the TCRdb copy is restricted to in-frame clones and leaves out a portion. Seen here are about 170,000 clones, 80% to 90% observed once, and the top ten hold approximately 19%. What was sequenced was peripheral blood. These receptors were taken from a woman aged 70-85 years who had recovered from COVID-19. The CDR3 runs from the conserved cysteine through the conserved F or W. D genes are given only for firm matches. Not all rows give a size; the values are once, few, many and, for expanded clones, a class.

d_call j_call clone_size v_call cdr3_aa cdr3_nt
TRBD1 TRBJ2-1 NA TRBV2 CASSVNRGNEQFF TGTGCCAGCAGTGTAAACAGGGGGAATGAGCAGTTCTTC
NA TRBJ1-1 NA TRBV5-4 CASSLDPEAMNTEAFF TGTGCCAGCAGCTTGGACCCGGAAGCGATGAACACTGAAGCTTTCTTT
TRBD2 TRBJ2-7 NA TRBV29-1 CSATGTSGRVGDEQYF TGCAGCGCTACCGGGACTAGCGGGAGGGTTGGGGACGAGCAGTACTTC
NA TRBJ2-3 NA TRBV9 CASSPHPLAADTQYF TGTGCCAGCAGCCCCCACCCCCTAGCAGCTGATACGCAGTATTTT
NA TRBJ2-3 NA TRBV29-1 CSVVRTSTDTQYF TGCAGCGTTGTCCGGACAAGCACAGATACGCAGTATTTT
NA TRBJ2-1 NA TRBV9 CASSVGGSGGNNEQFF TGTGCCAGCAGCGTAGGTGGTAGCGGAGGGAACAATGAGCAGTTCTTC
NA TRBJ1-2 NA TRBV6-5 CASKRGTRDYGYTF TGTGCCAGCAAACGGGGGACCAGGGACTATGGCTACACCTTC
NA TRBJ2-7 NA TRBV7-2 CASSQGSGLAYEQYF TGTGCCAGCAGCCAAGGTTCGGGACTTGCCTACGAGCAGTACTTC
TRBD2 TRBJ2-1 NA TRBV30 CAWRGGTHYNEQFF TGTGCCTGGAGGGGGGGGACCCACTACAATGAGCAGTTCTTC
TRBD1 TRBJ1-1 NA TRBV4-1 CASSHPGGPNTEAFF TGCGCCAGCAGCCACCCAGGGGGCCCGAACACTGAAGCTTTCTTT
NA TRBJ1-3 NA TRBV30 CAWETGGGNTIYF TGTGCCTGGGAGACAGGTGGTGGAAACACCATATATTTT
NA TRBJ2-4 NA TRBV9 CASSVAGGVMDRRHF TGTGCCAGCAGCGTAGCGGGTGGAGTAATGGATAGAAGGCACTTC
TRBD2 TRBJ2-5 NA TRBV27 CASSTLAGVEETQYF TGTGCCAGCAGTACCTTAGCGGGAGTGGAAGAGACCCAGTACTTC
NA TRBJ2-2 many TRBV30 CASTSGPGAGELFF TGTGCCTCTACAAGCGGGCCCGGTGCCGGGGAGCTGTTTTTT
TRBD1 TRBJ2-1 NA TRBV7-3 CASSPKWAGGYNEQFF TGTGCCAGCAGCCCAAAGTGGGCAGGGGGATACAATGAGCAGTTCTTC
TRBD2 TRBJ2-1 few TRBV29-1 CSVQGASGRGTYNEQFF TGCAGCGTCCAAGGGGCTAGCGGGAGGGGAACCTACAATGAGCAGTTCTTC
TRBD2 TRBJ2-3 NA TRBV29-1 CSGGGLYTDTQYF TGCAGCGGCGGGGGACTGTACACAGATACGCAGTATTTT
TRBD1 TRBJ1-1 NA TRBV20-1 CSASFTPDRGTEAFF TGCAGTGCTAGTTTCACGCCGGACAGGGGGACTGAAGCTTTCTTT
NA TRBJ1-5 many TRBV27 CASTHLPGHSIYSNQPQHF TGTGCCAGCACCCACTTACCGGGACATTCGATCTATAGCAATCAGCCCCAGCATTTT
NA TRBJ2-1 NA TRBV5-5 CASSLGQELAYNEQFF TGTGCCAGCAGCTTGGGGCAGGAACTAGCCTACAATGAGCAGTTCTTC
NA TRBJ1-2 NA TRBV5-4 CASSPGADNYGYTF TGTGCCAGCAGCCCTGGGGCAGATAACTATGGCTACACCTTC
NA TRBJ2-2 NA TRBV15 CATSREGQNTGELFF TGTGCCACCAGCAGAGAGGGACAGAACACCGGGGAGCTGTTTTTT
TRBD1 TRBJ1-1 NA TRBV28 CASTPLPARGQTEAFF TGTGCCAGCACCCCTCTACCAGCGAGGGGGCAGACTGAAGCTTTCTTT
TRBD2 TRBJ2-1 NA TRBV19 CASSIGPASGSYNEQFF TGTGCCAGTAGTATAGGCCCCGCTAGCGGGAGCTACAATGAGCAGTTCTTC
TRBD1 TRBJ1-5 few TRBV5-8 CASRRVGGQGPRSNQPQHF TGTGCCAGCAGACGAGTCGGGGGACAGGGGCCCAGAAGCAATCAGCCCCAGCATTTT
NA TRBJ1-4 NA TRBV30 CALYRAADRTNEKLFF TGTGCCCTTTATCGGGCAGCGGACCGAACTAATGAAAAACTGTTTTTT
TRBD1 TRBJ1-2 NA TRBV18 CASSPGTGHNYGYTF TGTGCCAGCTCCCCCGGGACAGGGCATAACTATGGCTACACCTTC
NA TRBJ2-7 few TRBV5-1 CASSPTGPLGYEQYF TGCGCCAGCAGCCCCACGGGTCCCCTTGGCTACGAGCAGTACTTC
TRBD1 TRBJ1-1 NA TRBV28 CASSQGGTGRNTEAFF TGTGCCAGCAGCCAGGGAGGGACAGGCAGGAACACTGAAGCTTTCTTT
TRBD1 TRBJ2-2 NA TRBV5-8 CASSFGTGVIAGELFF TGTGCCAGCAGCTTTGGGACAGGGGTTATCGCCGGGGAGCTGTTTTTT
TRBD1 TRBJ1-5 NA TRBV28 CAAGPTGFNQPQHF TGTGCCGCGGGGCCGACAGGGTTCAATCAGCCCCAGCATTTT
TRBD2 TRBJ2-1 NA TRBV11-3 CASSPGLAQNNEQFF TGTGCCAGCAGCCCCGGACTAGCGCAAAACAATGAGCAGTTCTTC